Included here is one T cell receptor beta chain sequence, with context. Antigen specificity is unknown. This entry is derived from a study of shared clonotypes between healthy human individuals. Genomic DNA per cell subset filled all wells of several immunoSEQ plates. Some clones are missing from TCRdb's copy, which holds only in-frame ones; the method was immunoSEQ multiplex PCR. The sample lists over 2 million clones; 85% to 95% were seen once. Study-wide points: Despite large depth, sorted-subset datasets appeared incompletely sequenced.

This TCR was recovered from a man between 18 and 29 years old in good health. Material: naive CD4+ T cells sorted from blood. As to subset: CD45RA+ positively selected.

CDR3 DNA: TGTGCCAGCAGTCTCGGGAATCTGGCCGAGACCCAGTACTTC. As protein: CASSLGNLAETQYF. The J gene is TRBJ2-5, the V gene TRBV6-5; a weak D match, TRBD2 (5 bases). CDR1 is MNHEY and CDR2 is SVGAGI in the germline V gene. CDR3 length equals 14 residues. Trimming shortened V by 5 bases and J by 5 bases, and 15 bases separated the two germline ends.